This entry describes one T cell receptor (beta chain). Antigen specificity is unknown. The sample belongs to a study of identical twins' blood T cells. TCRdb independently ran MiXCR on the 5' RACE reads; one entry per CDR3 protein. The table lists 350,000 to 400,000 distinct CDR3 sequences, over 25% of them singletons. CDR1 and CDR2 from the germline V gene are SGHRS and YFSETQ. V lost 4 bases to trimming and J lost 5 bases, with 12 bases between them. The CDR3 is 14 amino acids. Notes on the study in general: Out-of-frame TCRbeta clonotypes reportedly had markedly more similar V usage in twins than unrelated donors. Top TCRbeta clonotypes were shared more with twin than unrelated donors.

The chain couples TRBV5-1 to TRBJ1-4, with TRBD1 as a possible D gene (5 bases). The TCR was taken from a woman between 18 and 55 years old in good health. Sequencing was carried out using PBMCs. The CDR3 DNA follows: TGCGCCAGCAGCAGGGACGGCCAGAATGAAAAACTGTTTTTT. This encodes CASSRDGQNEKLFF.